This T cell receptor beta chain comes out of a study of cytotoxic CD8 clonotypes in ibrutinib-treated CLL. Study-wide background: There were approximately ten relapsed/refractory patients and about 15 treatment-naive patients, and under 18 were IGHV unmutated. Samples yielded averages of 200,000 to 300,000 productive templates and 75,000 to 95,000 productive rearrangements. Investigators collected response samples after a median 12 months of treatment, range 6 to 36. Study conclusions and caveats: The clonality rise at ibrutinib response reflected private clonotype expansion.

Data came from immunoSEQ multiplex PCR; TCRdb stores just in-frame clones and leaves some out. The table lists fewer than 400,000 clones, 67% of them singletons. The V gene end was trimmed by 5 bases and the J gene end by 6 bases; junction bases not matched to a gene: 8. The germline V gene has CDR1 SGHTA and CDR2 FQGNSA. The CDR3 runs to 15 residues. Concerning this clone: Its target is unknown.

The specimen comprised PBMCs, sampled after 36 months of ibrutinib treatment. The TCR was taken from a human donor with chronic lymphocytic leukemia. The V and J genes are TRBV7-2 and TRBJ2-1; 9 bases match TRBD1. The CDR3: CASSGRQGVPNEQFF. Here the CDR3 DNA reads TGTGCCAGCAGCGGAAGACAGGGGGTTCCCAATGAGCAGTTCTTC.